The 32 T cell receptor beta chains reported below all come from one sample, sequenced in a study of T cells in narcolepsy. Repertoires were generated with immunoSEQ multiplex PCR, while TCRdb's copy carries only in-frame clones and drops some. The sample has around 13,000 clones; about 88% are singletons. Sequencing was carried out using CD45RA- memory CD4+ T cells from PBMCs. The receptors come from a human donor with narcolepsy.

Regarding this clone: This specimen includes other DNA sequences encoding the same CDR3. This chain joins TRBV7-9 and TRBJ2-2; tentative D call: TRBD1 (6 bases). This CDR3 has 13 residues. The germline V and J ends were trimmed by 5 bases and 4 bases, with 8 bases remaining between them. In germline, CDR1 is SEHNR, CDR2 FQNEAQ (reference sequence). CDR3 sequence reads: CASSAQGTGELFF. CDR3 nucleotide sequence: TGTGCCAGCAGCGCACAGGGCACCGGGGAGCTGTTTTTT.

V is TRBV19 and J is TRBJ1-2; weak D call: TRBD1 (5 bases). Germline CDR1 is LNHDA and CDR2 is SQIVND (reference sequence). V dropped 8 bases and J dropped 0 bases, with 13 bases sitting between them. This CDR3 contains 14 residues. Here the CDR3 reads CASSNTGANYGYTF. The CDR3 bases are TGTGCCAGTTCTAACACAGGTGCTAACTATGGCTACACCTTC.

The rearrangement links TRBV19 to TRBJ1-1, with D unresolved. The CDR3 totals 12 residues. Germline CDR1 reads LNHDA; CDR2 reads SQIVND (reference sequence). V shed 5 bases and J shed 5 bases, with 9 bases lying between them. The CDR3 sequence is CASSLAETEAFF. DNA of the CDR3: TGTGCCAGTAGTCTCGCCGAGACTGAAGCTTTCTTT.

This clone was seen a handful of times. The chain couples TRBV19 to TRBJ1-1; 7 positions match TRBD1. This CDR3 region has 13 residues. Trimming cost V 5 bases and J 5 bases; bases outside gene matches: 5. Germline assignment: CDR1 LNHDA and CDR2 SQIVND (reference sequence). CDR3 nucleotide sequence: TGTGCCAGTAGTGTTGACAGGGTAACTGAAGCTTTCTTT. Amino acid sequence: CASSVDRVTEAFF.

The chain couples TRBV9 to TRBJ2-5; TRBD2 aligns across 10 bases. Germline loops: CDR1 SGDLS, CDR2 YYNGEE. The CDR3 spans 15 residues. V was pared by 4 bases and J by 4 bases, with 7 bases of the junction left unmatched. The CDR3 reads CASSILAGEAETQYF. DNA for the CDR3: TGTGCCAGCAGCATCCTAGCGGGAGAGGCAGAGACCCAGTACTTC.

J is TRBJ2-5 and V is TRBV2; 8 nucleotides match TRBD1. V gave up 1 base and J gave up 5 bases; unmatched junction bases: 3. The germline V gene encodes CDR1 SNHLY and CDR2 FYNNEI. CDR3 size: 14 residues. The CDR3 reads CASSEVAGGETQYF. The CDR3 DNA sequence: TGTGCCAGCAGTGAAGTGGCAGGGGGCGAGACCCAGTACTTC.

This chain connects TRBV9 to TRBJ2-1; no reliable D call. The ends were cut back, 4 bases at V and 5 bases at J, with 7 bases in the middle. This CDR3 is built from 12 residues. Germline V gives CDR1 SGDLS, CDR2 YYNGEE. CDR3 sequence: CASSRSDNEQFF. CDR3 DNA: TGTGCCAGCAGCCGCTCGGACAATGAGCAGTTCTTC.

This chain links TRBV7-8 with TRBJ1-2, with TRBD1 identical over 8 bases. In germline, CDR1 is SGHVS, CDR2 FQNEAQ. J gave up 8 bases and V 6 bases, and 8 bases lay outside the gene matches. The CDR3 totals 13 residues. Written as DNA, the CDR3 is TGTGCCAGCAGTCCACAGGGGGTTTTCGGCTACACCTTC. This translates into CASSPQGVFGYTF.

This chain joins TRBV10-1 and TRBJ2-7; 8 bases are a match to TRBD2. Per the germline V gene, CDR1 is WNHNN and CDR2 is SYGVQD (reference sequence). V gave up 7 bases and J gave up 2 bases; unmatched junction bases: 7. The CDR3 has 14 residues. The CDR3 DNA reads as TGCGCCAGCACAGGACTAGCAGGAGCCTACGAGCAGTACTTC. It encodes CASTGLAGAYEQYF.

The chain recombines TRBV29-1 with TRBJ2-7; D possibly corresponds to TRBD2 (6 bases). V shed 6 bases and J shed 6 bases, with 12 bases lying between them. This CDR3 has 11 amino acids. Germline V lookup: CDR1 SQVTM, CDR2 ANQGSEA. The CDR3 loop reads CSVAPGGEQYF. CDR3 bases: TGCAGCGTCGCCCCCGGGGGCGAGCAGTACTTC.

The chain recombines TRBV25-1 with TRBJ2-7; 9 bases align to TRBD1. V gave up 3 bases and J gave up 5 bases; unmatched junction bases: 8. CDR1 and CDR2 from the germline V gene are MGHDK and SYGVNS. The CDR3 runs to 15 residues. The CDR3 protein is CASSDPTGQGHEQYF. Here the CDR3 DNA reads TGTGCCAGCAGTGACCCAACGGGACAGGGCCACGAGCAGTACTTC.

The chain recombines TRBV15 with TRBJ1-2; 8 bases match TRBD1. The CDR3 contains 15 residues. V shed 5 bases, J shed 7 bases, and the junction held 12 bases outside the gene matches. Looked up from germline, CDR1 is LNHNV and CDR2 is YYDKDF (reference sequence). This chain's CDR3 is CATSPRRTGMGGYTF. The CDR3 coding sequence is TGTGCCACCAGCCCCCGCCGGACAGGGATGGGTGGCTACACCTTC.

The gene calls are TRBV7-6 and TRBJ2-3; the D gene is possibly TRBD2 (5 bases). The CDR3 spans 14 residues. The V end was cut by 1 base, the J end by 3 bases, with 8 bases between. Germline values: CDR1 SGHVS, CDR2 FNYEAQ. DNA of the CDR3: TGTGCCAGCAGCTTAGGAGGGAAAACAGATACGCAGTATTTT. This codes for CASSLGGKTDTQYF.

This sequence joins TRBV6-1 and TRBJ1-5; TRBD1 aligns across 8 bases. Germline assignment: CDR1 MNHNS and CDR2 SASEGT. The V and J ends lost 6 bases and 4 bases, in that order; junction bases with no gene match: 8. CDR3 length: 15 amino acids. This CDR3 is CASSYIRDRNQPQHF. The CDR3 nucleotides read TGTGCCAGCAGCTATATCCGGGACAGGAATCAGCCCCAGCATTTT.

The CDR3 spells CASSFYRTDTQYF. CDR3 nucleotides: TGTGCCAGCAGTTTTTATCGCACAGATACGCAGTATTTT. This chain joins TRBV27 and TRBJ2-3; D is undetermined. This CDR3 comprises 13 residues. In germline, CDR1 is MNHEY, CDR2 SMNVEV (reference sequence). V lost 3 bases to trimming and J lost 1 base, with 5 bases between them.

This chain links TRBV11-2 with TRBJ2-5, with 10 bases matching TRBD2. This CDR3 has 16 amino acids. J gave up 5 bases and V 1 base, and 7 bases lay outside the gene matches. Per germline, CDR1 SGHAT and CDR2 FQNNGV. This chain's CDR3 is CASSLGSSGSRETQYF. DNA for the CDR3: TGTGCCAGCAGCTTAGGGTCTAGCGGGAGCCGGGAGACCCAGTACTTC.

V usage is TRBV11-3 and J usage is TRBJ1-1, with 11 bases identical to TRBD1. The CDR3 extends over 16 amino acids. V shed 5 bases and J 4 bases; nucleotides not matched to a gene: 9. Looked up from germline, CDR1 is SGHNT and CDR2 is YENEEA. CDR3: CASSKGQGAGGTEAFF. The CDR3 DNA is TGTGCCAGCAGCAAAGGACAGGGGGCGGGTGGCACTGAAGCTTTCTTT.

The chain carries TRBV18 and TRBJ2-7; 9 nucleotides agree with TRBD2. Germline V gene sequence: CDR1 KGHSH, CDR2 LQKENI. The ends lost 2 bases at V and 9 bases at J; junction bases unmatched: 14. The CDR3 has 16 residues. CDR3 residues: CASSPSGLAGNTGQYF. CDR3 DNA: TGTGCCAGCTCACCATCGGGGCTAGCGGGGAATACGGGGCAGTACTTC.

The V and J genes are TRBV5-1 and TRBJ1-2, with D possibly being TRBD1 (5 bases). The CDR3 contains 14 residues. CDR1 and CDR2 (germline): SGHRS, YFSETQ. Trimming shortened V by 4 bases and J by 6 bases, and 16 bases separated the two germline ends. CDR3 sequence reads: CASSPPAGENGYTF. The CDR3 nucleotides are TGCGCCAGCAGCCCCCCGGCGGGGGAGAATGGCTACACCTTC.

This chain joins TRBV2 and TRBJ1-2; D might be TRBD1 (6 bases). Trimming pared 8 bases from V and 5 bases from J, leaving 15 bases between. This CDR3 is 13 amino acids long. The germline V gene encodes CDR1 SNHLY and CDR2 FYNNEI. The CDR3 sequence: CASRFRGPYGYTF. In DNA, the CDR3 is TGTGCCAGCCGTTTCAGGGGCCCATATGGCTACACCTTC. Drawing the rest from reference TRBV2 and TRBJ1-2, the complete variable domain is EPEVTQTPSHQVTQMGQEVILRCVPISNHLYFYWYRQILGQKVEFLVSFYNNEISEKSEIFDDQFSVERPDGSNFTLKIRSTKLEDSAMYFCASRFRGPYGYTFGSGTRLTVV.

This chain links TRBV19 with TRBJ2-1; 7 bases fit TRBD2. Germline V gene data show CDR1 as LNHDA and CDR2 as SQIVND (reference sequence). The J segment lost 9 bases and the V segment lost 4 bases, leaving 6 bases of the junction unmatched. The CDR3 covers 13 residues. Written as DNA, the CDR3 is TGTGCCAGTAGTACGGAGCGGGAAGGTGAGCAGTTCTTC. Amino acid sequence: CASSTEREGEQFF.

The rearrangement joins TRBV5-1 to TRBJ2-7, with TRBD2 matching over 7 bases. There are 15 residues in the CDR3. Germline V gene data show CDR1 as SGHRS and CDR2 as YFSETQ. J gave up 6 bases and V 0 bases, and 9 bases lay outside the gene matches. DNA for the CDR3: TGCGCCAGCAGCTTGGACAGGACTAGTTCTCTCGAGCAGTACTTC. Protein: CASSLDRTSSLEQYF.

In its sample, this clone was seen once. The CDR3 nucleotides read TGTGCCAGTAGTCCTCAGTCGATTGCCTCTGGGGCCAACGTCCTGACTTTC. It encodes CASSPQSIASGANVLTF. The chain combines TRBV19 with TRBJ2-6; no definite D call. This CDR3 region has 17 residues. Trimming cost V 5 bases and J 0 bases, with 14 bases left between them. From germline, CDR1 is LNHDA and CDR2 SQIVND (reference sequence).

The chain carries TRBV29-1 and TRBJ2-7, with TRBD1 matching over 7 bases. CDR3 size: 13 residues. The V and J ends lost 6 bases and 2 bases, in that order; junction bases with no gene match: 7. Germline CDR1 SQVTM, CDR2 ANQGSEA. CDR3 DNA sequence: TGCAGCGTCGTTTATGGGACAGCCTACGAGCAGTACTTC. This encodes CSVVYGTAYEQYF.

For the CDR3, the DNA is TGTGCCATCAGTGAGACAGGGGGCGGAGAGACCCAGTACTTC. Amino acid sequence: CAISETGGGETQYF. This chain links TRBV10-3 with TRBJ2-5; 9 bases are a match to TRBD1. Losses at the gene ends were 2 bases for V and 4 bases for J; bases not matched to a gene: 2. Germline-derived CDR1 and CDR2 are ENHRY and SYGVKD. CDR3 size: 14 residues.

This sequence joins TRBV18 and TRBJ2-1, with D possibly TRBD2 on 7 matching bases. CDR3 length equals 12 residues. In germline, CDR1 is KGHSH, CDR2 LQKENI. V was shortened by 6 bases and J by 8 bases, with 11 bases between the two germline ends. The CDR3 here is CASSQGGDEQFF. DNA of the CDR3: TGTGCCAGCTCCCAAGGGGGGGATGAGCAGTTCTTC.

V is TRBV7-8 and J is TRBJ2-5, with no clear D. Germline V gives CDR1 SGHVS, CDR2 FQNEAQ. Trimming cost V 5 bases and J 1 base, with 11 bases left between them. CDR3 length equals 14 residues. The CDR3 DNA follows: TGTGCCAGCAGCCGAGGAATGATCCAAGAGACCCAGTACTTC. Its protein product is CASSRGMIQETQYF.

This chain links TRBV7-2 with TRBJ2-1; D unclear. The CDR3 runs to 17 residues. CDR1 is SGHTA, CDR2 FQGNSA, per germline. The ends were cut back, 2 bases at V and 4 bases at J, with 18 bases in the middle. The CDR3 nucleotides are TGTGCCAGCAGCTTATTCAACTCCTTTCCTTCTTACAATGAGCAGTTCTTC. Its protein product is CASSLFNSFPSYNEQFF.

The chain links TRBV15 to TRBJ2-5; the match to TRBD2 covers 8 bases. The CDR3 runs to 16 residues. Unmatched junction bases numbered 5, after V lost 1 base and J lost 1 base. Germline lookup yields CDR1 LNHNV and CDR2 YYDKDF (reference sequence). The CDR3 region is CATSRAAGVLQETQYF. The CDR3 DNA sequence: TGTGCCACCAGCAGAGCAGCGGGAGTACTCCAAGAGACCCAGTACTTC.

The V gene is TRBV5-5, the J gene TRBJ2-7, with a possible D match to TRBD2 (5 bases). CDR3 size: 12 residues. The germline CDR1 and CDR2 sequences are SGHKS and YYEKEE (reference sequence). V was cut by 5 bases and J by 4 bases, with 10 bases left in between. The CDR3 spells CASSPRDYEQYF. Here the CDR3 DNA reads TGTGCCAGCAGTCCGAGGGATTACGAGCAGTACTTC.

This clone was seen more than once but under ten times. CDR3: CASSEGPSKSSYEQYF. In nucleotides, the CDR3 is TGTGCCAGCTCAGAGGGTCCGTCTAAAAGCTCCTACGAGCAGTACTTC. J is TRBJ2-7 and V is TRBV18, with D tentatively TRBD2 (5 bases). V lost 5 bases to trimming and J lost 0 bases, with 17 bases between them. The CDR3 sequence is 16 residues long. CDR1 is KGHSH and CDR2 is LQKENI in the germline V gene.

The J gene is TRBJ2-7, the V gene TRBV14, with 8 nucleotides matching TRBD1. Germline V gene lookup returns CDR1 SGHDN and CDR2 FVKESK. This CDR3 is 17 amino acids long. V shed 6 bases and J 1 base; nucleotides not matched to a gene: 14. The CDR3 loop is CASSPIRDRRGSYEQYF. The DNA of the CDR3 is TGTGCCAGCAGTCCGATTCGGGACAGGAGAGGGTCCTACGAGCAGTACTTC. Supplemented by reference TRBV14 and TRBJ2-7, the full variable domain reads EAGVTQFPSHSVIEKGQTVTLRCDPISGHDNLYWYRRVMGKEIKFLLHFVKESKQDESGMPNNRFLAERTGGTYSTLKVQPAELEDSGVYFCASSPIRDRRGSYEQYFGPGTRLTVT.